This TCR beta chain was documented in a study of blood T cell repertoires in COVID-19. Overall study: COVID-19 samples from acute and convalescent phases originated in the United States, Italy and Spain. In each case, the material was cDNA or gDNA derived from T cells, B-cell-depleted T cells, or PBMCs.

This clone was detected once. Per the authors' pipeline: By means of reference gene primer amplification, nucleated cell counts were estimated. Profiling relied on immunoSEQ multiplex PCR, and the TCRdb table lists in-frame clones only, not all of them. V and J calls and clone size are as listed in that table; D and trimming were resolved from the DNA. The sample lists approximately 90,000 clones; 65% to 85% were seen once. The CDR3 sequence is 14 residues long. Germline CDR1 reads LGHDT; CDR2 reads YNNKEL (reference sequence). Trimming took 4 bases from V and 5 from J; bases not matched to a gene: 6.

The chain employs TRBV3-1 (or the pseudogene TRBV3-2) and TRBJ2-7, with 9 bases identical to TRBD1. The source of this sequence is a man between 65 and 80 years old with acute or convalescent COVID-19. Sequencing was performed on peripheral blood. DNA of the CDR3: TGTGCCAGCAGCCCCCGGACAGGGGATCACGAGCAGTACTTC. It specifies CASSPRTGDHEQYF.